Below, one T cell receptor beta chain is given with its context. Its specific antigen is unknown. No qualities accompany the bases; no much larger clone lies one base away. The CDR3 sequence holds 17 residues, the cysteine and phenylalanine included. The sequence is cut down to CDR3 DNA, 51 bases in frame from base 1. The germline V gene sets CDR1 to SQVTM and CDR2 to ANQGSEA. V has 3 bases trimmed and J has 4 bases trimmed; junction bases matching no gene number 14. This record comes from a study of OX40 agonist ivuxolimab in advanced cancers. About the full investigation: The costimulatory receptor OX40 (CD134) was targeted by ivuxolimab, a fully human IgG2 agonistic monoclonal antibody. Intravenous ivuxolimab was administered to patients every 2 weeks at six dose levels: 0.01, 0.1, 0.3, 1.5, 3 and 10 mg/kg. Of the approximately 50 patients in dose escalation, around 19 had hepatocellular carcinoma, about 15 had melanoma, 9 had renal cell carcinoma and 9 had head and neck cancer. In the dose-escalation cohort, more than 75% of patients were male, and the mean age was about 55 years, with a range of about 23 to 90. Patients were allowed to have had prior anti-PD-1, anti-PD-L1 or anti-CTLA-4 therapy, and about 40% of the dose-escalation patients had been treated with checkpoint inhibitors. Three dose-escalation patients achieved partial responses, one with hepatocellular carcinoma and two with cutaneous melanoma. Peripheral TCRbeta sequencing was intended to test whether TCR sequence diversity was altered and clonal T-cell expansion was caused by ivuxolimab. The paper reports the monotherapy dose-escalation portion (N ≈ 50 patients) of the phase I ivuxolimab trial. The paper as a whole reports these results and caveats: Which antigens the clonally expanded peripheral T cells were specific for was not determined. In the 0.1-3.0 mg/kg groups, partial responders had among the lowest normalized peripheral clonal expansion, particularly in CD8+ T cells. Low levels of normalized T-cell clonal expansion were also seen in some nonresponding patients. At doses of 0.1 to 3.0 mg/kg, clonal expansion of both CD4+ and CD8+ blood T cells was observed from baseline to week 6. After ivuxolimab, more expanded clones were found on average in CD8+ T cells than in CD4+ T cells.

Patients with autoimmune disease history or receiving systemic immunosuppression were excluded from the trial. Peripheral blood for TCR sequencing was drawn from every dose cohort at baseline, at cycle 4 day 1 and at cycle 7 day 1. The samples were taken from a phase I, first-in-human, multicenter, open-label dose-escalation trial of ivuxolimab. Adults with locally advanced or metastatic head and neck squamous cell, hepatocellular, melanoma or renal cell carcinoma were enrolled in the trial. Before TCR sequencing, CD4+ T cells and CD8+ T cells were sorted from peripheral blood as separate populations. For sequencing of the TCRbeta CDR3 region, genomic DNA was extracted from the sorted cells. The immunoSEQ Assay was used to sequence the TCRbeta CDR3 regions. TCRdb took over this immuneACCESS table, retaining in-frame rearrangements with V and J assigned. Such tables are incomplete; in checked studies, under half of the missing clones stem from an unresolved V gene, and the remainder is unexplained. This sample holds roughly 13,000 clones; about 94% were observed only once. Together, the top ten hold around a fifth of the sample.

The rearrangement combines TRBV29-1 with TRBJ2-3; 9 of the junction bases match TRBD2. The sequences come from CD4+ or CD8+ T cells sorted from blood, collected in a trial of the OX40 agonist ivuxolimab. This clonotype originated in an adult with an advanced solid tumor such as melanoma, head and neck, liver or kidney cancer. The bases read TGCAGCGTTGATCCCGGCGGGGGGGAGGGGATGGCAGATACGCAGTATTTT. Translated, it gives CSVDPGGGEGMADTQYF.